The entry below gives a single T cell receptor beta chain sequence along with its context. United States facilities provided treatment to all participants with HIV. Samples held about 0.95-10 million cryopreserved PBMC, and DNA extraction followed. This entry is derived from a study of long-term antiretroviral therapy in people with HIV. Run at survey level, the immunoSEQ assay was version v3.0. TCRdb's copy holds only in-frame clones and misses some; the assay was immunoSEQ multiplex PCR. The top ten hold about 6% of the sample, which has about 30,000 clones, 93% seen once. Trimming cost V 6 bases and J 0 bases, with 11 bases left between them. Germline V gives CDR1 MNHNS, CDR2 SASEGT. The CDR3 contains 14 residues.

This clonotype originated in a woman between 35 and 50 years old with HIV. The J gene is TRBJ1-1, the V gene TRBV6-1, with D unclear. Sequencing was performed on unsorted PBMCs, taken almost 6.7 years after starting antiretroviral therapy. The CDR3 spells CASRPDGMNTEAFF. CDR3 DNA sequence: TGTGCCAGCAGACCCGACGGCATGAACACTGAAGCTTTCTTT.